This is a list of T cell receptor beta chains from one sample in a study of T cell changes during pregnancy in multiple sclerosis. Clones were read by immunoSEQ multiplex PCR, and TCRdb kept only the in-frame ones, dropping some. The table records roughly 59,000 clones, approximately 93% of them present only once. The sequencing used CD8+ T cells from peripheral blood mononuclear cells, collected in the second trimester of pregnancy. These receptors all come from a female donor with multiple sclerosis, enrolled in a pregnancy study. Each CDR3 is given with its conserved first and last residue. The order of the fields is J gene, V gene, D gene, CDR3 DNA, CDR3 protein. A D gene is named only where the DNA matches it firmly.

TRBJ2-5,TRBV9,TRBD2,TGTGCCAGCAGCGTTGGCCTAGCGGGAGAGGGGGAGACCCAGTACTTC,CASSVGLAGEGETQYF
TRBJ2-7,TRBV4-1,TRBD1,TGCGCCAGCAGCCAAGCACAGGGGGGTTTCTACGAGCAGTACTTC,CASSQAQGGFYEQYF
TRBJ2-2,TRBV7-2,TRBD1,TGTGCCAGCAGCTTACGACAGGGCTTTTCCCCCGGGGAGCTGTTTTTT,CASSLRQGFSPGELFF
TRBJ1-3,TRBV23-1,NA,TGCGCCAGCAGTCAATTCGTGGGGGGTGGAAACACCATATATTTT,CASSQFVGGGNTIYF
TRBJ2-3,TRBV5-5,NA,TGTGCCAGCAGCGTTAGCTGGGATACGCAGTATTTT,CASSVSWDTQYF
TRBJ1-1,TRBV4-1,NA,TGCGCCAGCAGCCCGGGAGGGGTGAGCACTGAAGCTTTCTTT,CASSPGGVSTEAFF
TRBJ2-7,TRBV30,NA,TGTGCCTGGAGTCCTGGGGGGAGCGAGCAGTACTTC,CAWSPGGSEQYF
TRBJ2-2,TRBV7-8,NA,TGTGCCAGCAGCTTAGCGGGAGGTCCCACCGGGGAGCTGTTTTTT,CASSLAGGPTGELFF
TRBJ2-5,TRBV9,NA,TGTGCCAGCAGGTTTAGGGGTCAAGAGACCCAGTACTTC,CASRFRGQETQYF
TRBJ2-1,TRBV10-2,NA,TGCGCCAGCAAGTGGTTAGAGGGAGGACCCTACAATGAGCAGTTCTTC,CASKWLEGGPYNEQFF